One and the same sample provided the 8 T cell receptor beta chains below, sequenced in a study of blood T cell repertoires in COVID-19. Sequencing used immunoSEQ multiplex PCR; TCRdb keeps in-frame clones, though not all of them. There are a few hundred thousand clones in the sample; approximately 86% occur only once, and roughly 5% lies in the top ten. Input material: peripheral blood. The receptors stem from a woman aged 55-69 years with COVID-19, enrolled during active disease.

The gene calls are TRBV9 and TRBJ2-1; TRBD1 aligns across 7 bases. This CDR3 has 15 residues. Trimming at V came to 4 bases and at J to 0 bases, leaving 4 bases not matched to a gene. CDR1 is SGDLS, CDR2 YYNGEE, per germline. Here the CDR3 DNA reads TGTGCCAGCAGCCAGTCAGGGGGCTCCTACAATGAGCAGTTCTTC. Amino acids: CASSQSGGSYNEQFF.

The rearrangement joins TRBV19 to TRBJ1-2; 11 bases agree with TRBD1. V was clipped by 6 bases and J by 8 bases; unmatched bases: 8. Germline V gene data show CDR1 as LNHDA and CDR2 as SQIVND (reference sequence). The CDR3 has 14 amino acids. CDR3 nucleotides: TGTGCCAGTAGAGCCGGGACAGGGGGAATCGGCTACACCTTC. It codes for CASRAGTGGIGYTF.

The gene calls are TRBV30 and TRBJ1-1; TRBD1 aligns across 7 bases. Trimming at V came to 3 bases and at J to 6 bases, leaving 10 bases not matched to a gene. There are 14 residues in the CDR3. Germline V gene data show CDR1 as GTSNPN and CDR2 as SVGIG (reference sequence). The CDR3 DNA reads TGTGCCTGGAGGCTGCAGGGGGTCGGTGCTGAAGCTTTCTTT. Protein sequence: CAWRLQGVGAEAFF. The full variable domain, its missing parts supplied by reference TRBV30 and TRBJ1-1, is SQTIHQWPATLVQPVGSPLSLECTVEGTSNPNLYWYRQAAGRGLQLLFYSVGIGQISSEVPQNLSASRPQDRQFILSSKKLLLSDSGFYLCAWRLQGVGAEAFFGQGTRLTVV.

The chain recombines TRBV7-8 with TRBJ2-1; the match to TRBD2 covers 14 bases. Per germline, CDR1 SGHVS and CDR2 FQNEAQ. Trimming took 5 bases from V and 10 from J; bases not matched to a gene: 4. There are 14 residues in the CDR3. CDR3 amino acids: CASSTGLAGGEQFF. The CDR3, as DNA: TGTGCCAGCAGCACCGGACTAGCGGGAGGCGAGCAGTTCTTC.

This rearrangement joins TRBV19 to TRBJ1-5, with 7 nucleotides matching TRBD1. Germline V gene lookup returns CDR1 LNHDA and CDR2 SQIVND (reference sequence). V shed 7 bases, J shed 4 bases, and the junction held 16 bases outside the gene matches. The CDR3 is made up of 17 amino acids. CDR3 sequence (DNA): TGTGCCAGTAAGGGGGCCCTACCGGGACACCAAAATCAGCCCCAGCATTTT. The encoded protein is CASKGALPGHQNQPQHF.

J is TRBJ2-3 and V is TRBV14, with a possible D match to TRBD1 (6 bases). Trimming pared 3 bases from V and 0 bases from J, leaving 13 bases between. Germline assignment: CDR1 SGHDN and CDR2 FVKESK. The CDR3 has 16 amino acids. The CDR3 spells CASSHIQGLSTDTQYF. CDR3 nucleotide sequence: TGTGCCAGCAGCCATATACAGGGCCTGAGCACAGATACGCAGTATTTT.

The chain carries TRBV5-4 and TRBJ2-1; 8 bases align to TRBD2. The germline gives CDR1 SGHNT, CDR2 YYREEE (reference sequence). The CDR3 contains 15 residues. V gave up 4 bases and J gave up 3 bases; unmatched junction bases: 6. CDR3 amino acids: CASSPSSGFYNEQFF. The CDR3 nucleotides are TGTGCCAGCAGCCCCTCTAGCGGGTTCTACAATGAGCAGTTCTTC.

CDR3 region: CASSRTSGGGNEQFF. The CDR3 nucleotides are TGTGCCAGCAGTAGAACTAGCGGAGGAGGGAATGAGCAGTTCTTC. The rearrangement joins TRBV6-4 to TRBJ2-1; 8 nucleotides line up with TRBD2. Trimming cost V 5 bases and J 7 bases; bases outside gene matches: 10. Germline lookup yields CDR1 MRHNA and CDR2 SNTAGT. There are 15 residues in the CDR3.